Following are 6 T cell receptor beta chains from one sample sequenced in a study of T cell changes during pregnancy in multiple sclerosis. Libraries were prepared by immunoSEQ multiplex PCR; TCRdb keeps only in-frame clonotypes and omits some of them. The profile shows tens of thousands of clones, about 90% of them singletons. The sequenced sample was CD4+ T cells from peripheral blood mononuclear cells, obtained after pregnancy. Receptor source: a female donor in good health, enrolled as a control in a pregnancy study.

This clone came up a few times. J is TRBJ1-1 and V is TRBV19; the match to TRBD1 covers 8 bases. The CDR3 contains 15 residues. Unmatched junction bases numbered 3, after V lost 2 bases and J lost 1 base. Germline V gives CDR1 LNHDA, CDR2 SQIVND (reference sequence). The CDR3 DNA is TGTGCCAGTAGTATATTGGACAGGGCGAACACTGAAGCTTTCTTT. Amino acid sequence: CASSILDRANTEAFF.

J is TRBJ1-1 and V is TRBV9; D unclear. The CDR3 is 12 residues long. Germline V CDR1 and CDR2: SGDLS, YYNGEE. V dropped 2 bases and J dropped 3 bases, with 5 bases sitting between them. DNA of the CDR3: TGTGCCAGCAGCGTTTCCGACACTGAAGCTTTCTTT. Protein: CASSVSDTEAFF.

This clone was seen once. The chain has TRBV2 and TRBJ2-7, with 8 bases aligning to TRBD2. The V gene end was trimmed by 5 bases and the J gene end by 1 base; junction bases not matched to a gene: 7. The CDR3 is 15 amino acids. Germline V gene sequence: CDR1 SNHLY, CDR2 FYNNEI. CDR3 protein: CASSLAGVRSYEQYF. The CDR3 nucleotides read TGTGCCAGCAGTCTAGCGGGCGTAAGATCCTACGAGCAGTACTTC.

This chain uses TRBV6-6 with TRBJ1-1; perhaps TRBD1 as D (5 bases). The CDR3 covers 14 residues. The germline V and J ends were trimmed by 0 bases and 4 bases, with 9 bases remaining between them. Per the germline V gene, CDR1 is MNHNY and CDR2 is SVGAGI (reference sequence). CDR3 sequence reads: CASSYSLGGTEAFF. The CDR3 region has the DNA TGTGCCAGCAGTTACTCGTTGGGGGGCACTGAAGCTTTCTTT.

V gene TRBV30 combines with J gene TRBJ2-2, with D possibly being TRBD2 (6 bases). The CDR3 consists of 16 residues. Germline assignment: CDR1 GTSNPN and CDR2 SVGIG (reference sequence). The V end was cut by 0 bases, the J end by 5 bases, with 16 bases between. CDR3: CAWSVFSRGMTGELFF. The CDR3 nucleotides are TGTGCCTGGAGTGTATTTTCGCGGGGAATGACCGGGGAGCTGTTTTTT. The full variable domain, with the rest looked up from reference TRBV30 and TRBJ2-2, is SQTIHQWPATLVQPVGSPLSLECTVEGTSNPNLYWYRQAAGRGLQLLFYSVGIGQISSEVPQNLSASRPQDRQFILSSKKLLLSDSGFYLCAWSVFSRGMTGELFFGEGSRLTVL.

The J gene is TRBJ1-1, the V gene TRBV28; weak D call: TRBD1 (6 bases). The germline V gene encodes CDR1 MDHEN and CDR2 SYDVKM. The CDR3 is made up of 13 amino acids. Trimming left V 3 bases short and J 8 bases short, with 13 bases between. This chain's CDR3 is CASSLGTYAEAFF. Here the CDR3 DNA reads TGTGCCAGCAGTTTGGGGACATACGCCGAAGCTTTCTTT.